This T cell receptor beta chain was profiled in a study of shared clonotypes between healthy human individuals. Study at large: The people who gave samples were two women and a few men aged 18 to 49.

The study, taken as a whole, reports: The sampled material consisted only of blood, and tissue repertoires are likely to differ.

From germline, CDR1 is SQVTM and CDR2 ANQGSEA. The CDR3 loop spans 13 amino acids. V dropped 4 bases and J dropped 6 bases, with 14 bases sitting between them. On this clone: Its antigen is currently unknown.

The unsorted PBMC replicate PCRs were performed with about 300 ng DNA, roughly 30,000 T cell genomes. Libraries were prepared by immunoSEQ multiplex PCR; TCRdb keeps only in-frame clonotypes and omits some of them. This table has around 500,000 clones, 75% to 85% appearing once. Nashville, Tennessee was home to all donors, each a Caucasian adult. This clonotype was sampled from a woman in her 40s in good health. Some clones in this sample may be carry-over from other donors' samples. Sequenced sample: PBMCs. This chain joins TRBV29-1 and TRBJ2-3; D is ambiguous. CDR3 sequence reads: CSVGGGVPDTQYF. The CDR3 DNA reads TGCAGCGTTGGAGGTGGCGTTCCTGATACGCAGTATTTT.